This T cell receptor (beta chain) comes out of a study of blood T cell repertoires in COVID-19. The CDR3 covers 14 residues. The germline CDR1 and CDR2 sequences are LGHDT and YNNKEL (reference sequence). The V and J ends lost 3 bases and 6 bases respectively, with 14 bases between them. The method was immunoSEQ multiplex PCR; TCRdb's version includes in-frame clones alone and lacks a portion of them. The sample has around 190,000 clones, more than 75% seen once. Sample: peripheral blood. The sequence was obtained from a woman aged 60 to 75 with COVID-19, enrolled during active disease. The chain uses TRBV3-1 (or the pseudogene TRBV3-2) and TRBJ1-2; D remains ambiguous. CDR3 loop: CASSHSLSLDGYTF. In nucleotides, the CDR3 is TGTGCCAGCAGCCATTCCCTATCCTTGGATGGCTACACCTTC.